The entry below describes one T cell receptor beta chain. The sample originates from a study of blood T cell repertoires in COVID-19. Study in general: Sample material is recorded as cDNA or gDNA derived from T cells, B-cell-depleted T cells, or PBMCs.

Authors' methods: Researchers report that nucleated cell counts were estimated from reference gene primer amplification. The repertoire was sequenced with immunoSEQ multiplex PCR; TCRdb's copy has only in-frame clones and lacks some. The V and J calls and the clone size are those of that table, but D and trimming were determined from the DNA. This table has a few hundred thousand clones, 80% to 90% appearing once. The CDR3 loop spans 16 amino acids. The germline V gene has CDR1 SGHNT and CDR2 YYREEE (reference sequence). With 3 bases clipped from V and 2 bases from J, the junction kept 8 bases outside the gene matches. Participants were placed into cohorts based on the clinical history they reported.

Sample: PBMCs or T cells enriched from blood (not recorded which). This chain uses TRBV5-4 with TRBJ2-5; 9 bases agree with TRBD2. This clonotype was sampled from a man younger than 35 who had recovered from COVID-19. The CDR3 DNA follows: TGTGCCAGCAGCTCTCAGGCGGGGGGGCCTCAAGAGACCCAGTACTTC. Protein: CASSSQAGGPQETQYF.